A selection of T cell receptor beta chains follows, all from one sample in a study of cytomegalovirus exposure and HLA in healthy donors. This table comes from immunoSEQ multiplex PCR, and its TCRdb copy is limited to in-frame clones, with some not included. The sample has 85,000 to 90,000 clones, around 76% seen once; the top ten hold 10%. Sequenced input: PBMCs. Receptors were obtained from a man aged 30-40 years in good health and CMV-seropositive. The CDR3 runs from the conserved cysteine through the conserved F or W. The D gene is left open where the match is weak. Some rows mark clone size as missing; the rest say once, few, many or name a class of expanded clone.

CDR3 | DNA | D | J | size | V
CASSLTGADTQYF | TGTGCCAGCAGCTTAACGGGGGCAGATACGCAGTATTTT | . | TRBJ2-3 | . | TRBV7-8
CASSRRDRGYEKLFF | TGTGCCAGCAGCAGAAGGGACAGAGGATACGAAAAACTGTTTTTT | TRBD1 | TRBJ1-4 | . | TRBV9
CASSLRQGSNYGYTF | TGTGCCAGCAGCCTAAGACAGGGATCTAACTATGGCTACACCTTC | TRBD1 | TRBJ1-2 | . | TRBV7-2
CAISELAGGTDTQYF | TGTGCCATCAGTGAACTAGCGGGGGGCACAGATACGCAGTATTTT | TRBD2 | TRBJ2-3 | . | TRBV10-3
CASSLAGAVTQPQHF | TGTGCCAGCAGCTTAGCGGGGGCAGTCACTCAGCCCCAGCATTTT | . | TRBJ1-5 | . | TRBV7-8
CASKGGSYEQYF | TGTGCCAGCAAAGGGGGCTCCTACGAGCAGTACTTC | . | TRBJ2-7 | . | TRBV27
CASSVTLGTEAFF | TGTGCCAGTAGTGTGACACTGGGCACTGAAGCTTTCTTT | . | TRBJ1-1 | . | TRBV19
CASSTMRRPPEQYF | TGTGCCAGCAGCACAATGCGGCGTCCCCCCGAGCAGTACTTC | . | TRBJ2-7 | . | TRBV7-8
CSSSLEQTNTEAFF | TGTTCCAGCAGCTTAGAACAGACGAACACTGAAGCTTTCTTT | . | TRBJ1-1 | . | TRBV7-9
CASSSAGGPSNYGYTF | TGTGCCAGCAGTTCAGCAGGGGGCCCCTCTAACTATGGCTACACCTTC | TRBD1 | TRBJ1-2 | . | TRBV6-5
CASSSQWGLQETQYF | TGTGCCAGCAGCTCCCAGTGGGGGCTCCAAGAGACCCAGTACTTC | . | TRBJ2-5 | . | TRBV7-2
CASSRGGGGDNYGYTF | TGTGCCAGCAGCCGCGGGGGAGGGGGTGATAACTATGGCTACACCTTC | . | TRBJ1-2 | . | TRBV7-9
CASSPRLARETQYF | TGTGCCAGCAGTCCCCGACTAGCCCGAGAGACCCAGTACTTC | TRBD2 | TRBJ2-5 | . | TRBV2
CAWSVKWDKIRPQHF | TGTGCCTGGAGTGTCAAGTGGGACAAAATACGGCCCCAGCATTTT | . | TRBJ1-5 | many | TRBV30
CASSSVGWSGYEQYF | TGTGCCAGCTCGTCGGTCGGGTGGTCTGGCTACGAGCAGTACTTC | . | TRBJ2-7 | . | TRBV18
CASSQERRGAVYEQYF | TGCGCCAGCAGCCAAGAAAGGCGGGGGGCTGTCTACGAGCAGTACTTC | TRBD2 | TRBJ2-7 | . | TRBV4-1
CASSPEAGAYRVDNEQFF | TGCGCCAGCAGCCCGGAAGCGGGGGCCTACAGGGTCGACAATGAGCAGTTCTTC | TRBD2 | TRBJ2-1 | . | TRBV5-1
CAWSPGTGGWSDTQYF | TGTGCCTGGAGTCCCGGGACAGGGGGGTGGTCAGATACGCAGTATTTT | TRBD1 | TRBJ2-3 | . | TRBV30
CASSYSLITEAFF | TGTGCCAGTAGTTACAGTCTTATCACTGAAGCTTTCTTT | . | TRBJ1-1 | . | TRBV19
CASSLPSGSTDTQYF | TGCGCCAGCAGCTTACCTAGCGGGAGCACAGATACGCAGTATTTT | TRBD2 | TRBJ2-3 | . | TRBV5-1
CSVEDLREGYGYTF | TGCAGCGTTGAAGATCTTCGGGAAGGGTATGGCTACACCTTC | . | TRBJ1-2 | . | TRBV29-1
CASREVGTTNEKLFF | TGCGCCAGCAGGGAGGTGGGCACAACTAATGAAAAACTGTTTTTT | . | TRBJ1-4 | few | TRBV5-1
CASSDGTENQPQHF | TGTGCCAGCAGTGATGGGACAGAGAATCAGCCCCAGCATTTT | TRBD1 | TRBJ1-5 | few | TRBV6-1
CASSATSRGYSNQPQHF | TGTGCCAGCAGCGCCACCTCTCGGGGTTATAGCAATCAGCCCCAGCATTTT | . | TRBJ1-5 | . | TRBV9
CASSLAGQGDEKLFF | TGTGCCAGCAGCTTGGCGGGACAGGGGGATGAAAAACTGTTTTTT | TRBD1 | TRBJ1-4 | . | TRBV5-6
CASREPGQGKPEAFF | TGTGCCAGCAGAGAACCGGGACAGGGTAAACCTGAAGCTTTCTTT | TRBD1 | TRBJ1-1 | . | TRBV6-1
CAWSDGGSSYEQYF | TGTGCCTGGAGTGACGGGGGGAGCTCCTACGAGCAGTACTTC | TRBD2 | TRBJ2-7 | once | TRBV30
CASSPRRDYNEQFF | TGTGCCAGCAGCCCCCGCAGGGACTACAATGAGCAGTTCTTC | . | TRBJ2-1 | once | TRBV11-1
CASSSDRMNTEAFF | TGTGCCAGCAGTTCAGACAGGATGAACACTGAAGCTTTCTTT | . | TRBJ1-1 | . | TRBV28
CASSPSGVEKLFF | TGTGCCAGTAGTCCCTCAGGGGTGGAAAAACTGTTTTTT | . | TRBJ1-4 | medium-sized | TRBV19
CASSRTGGDTQYF | TGTGCCAGCAGTCGAACAGGGGGAGATACGCAGTATTTT | TRBD1 | TRBJ2-3 | . | TRBV6-5
CASSFAGDKNEKLFF | TGTGCCAGCAGCTTTGCGGGCGACAAGAATGAAAAACTGTTTTTT | . | TRBJ1-4 | . | TRBV7-9